This T cell receptor (beta chain) was observed in a study of cytotoxic CD8 clonotypes in ibrutinib-treated CLL. This clone was counted only a few times. The target antigen is unknown. Study results and limitations: Clonality rose at ibrutinib response, held steady in sustained remission, and fell toward baseline at progression. Public clonotypes, an uncommon group, contracted or remained stable on treatment.

A 1 in 200,000 to 1 in 1 million T cell depth was the sequencing target. The repertoire was sequenced with immunoSEQ multiplex PCR; TCRdb's copy has only in-frame clones and lacks some. The sample holds some 300,000 clones, 80% seen once. V was pared by 6 bases and J by 3 bases, with 11 bases between. The CDR3 runs 13 residues. The germline V gene has CDR1 LNHDA and CDR2 SQIVND (reference sequence). This clonotype originated in a human donor with chronic lymphocytic leukemia. The V gene is TRBV19, the J gene TRBJ2-5; D possibly uses TRBD1 or TRBD2 (5 bases each). The sequenced sample was PBMCs, obtained before ibrutinib treatment. In DNA form, the CDR3 reads TGTGCCAGTAGGGCGAGGGGAAAAGAGACCCAGTACTTC. This encodes CASRARGKETQYF.